This section outlines one T cell receptor beta chain sequence together with its context. The clone's antigen remains unknown. No qualities accompany the bases; no much larger clone lies one base away. The data were taken from a study of cytomegalovirus exposure and HLA in healthy donors (dated by TCRdb to the late 2010s). About the full investigation: According to an earlier analysis of a few hundred of the donors, some 170 million T cells yielded 117 million unique TCR beta sequences and around 280 Gb of sequence data. An early release covering roughly 640 HLA-typed donors comprised 250 to 350 gigabases of sequencing data and 85 million to 100 million unique TCR sequences. Of the 350 to 400 genotyped donors, about 80% fell in the genetic ancestry cluster associated with self-reported Caucasian donors. The aim of the study was to test whether cataloging public T cell receptors could identify signatures of past pathogen exposure. Using immunosequencing, the study profiled T cell repertoires from 550 to 750 subjects and related those repertoires to cytomegalovirus serostatus. Along with the roughly 670-subject first cohort, a separate validation cohort of some 130 different subjects was used. High-throughput TCR immunosequencing, statistical association of individual TCRs with disease status, and machine learning were combined to predict cytomegalovirus infection status. A later analysis re-analyzed previously published TCR beta repertoires from 666 donors and added high-resolution HLA genotyping to study TCR occurrence patterns. Rather than drawing on any new phenotypic data, the later analysis identified candidate immune exposures from TCR beta sequences and the way those sequences occurred across donors. An earlier analysis of fewer than 700 of the donors applied high-throughput TCR beta sequencing to assess whether each TCR beta V gene segment acted as functional or pseudogenic. Donor age, sex, ethnicity and CMV serostatus were compiled together with the repertoire data. Genome-wide SNP genotypes for about 60% of the roughly 700 donors were used in a later genetic analysis, which treated that subset as a discovery cohort. Every discovery cohort repertoire had been produced on one sequencing platform. Class I and class II HLA loci were covered by the typing at four-digit resolution. The number of donors typed differed by locus, with about 620-630 for A, B, C, DRB1 and DQB1, more than 500 for DQA1, some 570 for DPA1, and around 460 for DPB1. Five DR-DQ haplotypes were treated as single units for association and clustering because of strong linkage in the cohort. Across approximately 420 genotyped donors of the cohort, an average of approximately 240,000 unique TCR beta nucleotide sequences per donor were sequenced, and approximately 17% of those sequences were non-productive.

On the study overall, not on this receptor specifically: When HLA alleles, especially DR and DQ, strongly co-occurred, TCR associations were difficult to assign to individual alleles. In vitro tests confirmed that a few of the cytomegalovirus-associated TCR beta chains recognize cytomegalovirus antigens. Across donors, most TCR sequences were observed very rarely, whereas some public TCRs were present in many individuals. The 87-base-pair reads could not distinguish some IMGT-functional V segments, including TRBV6-2 and TRBV6-3, so those segments were excluded. A later genetic analysis associated a missense DCLRE1C variant with V-gene and J-gene trimming of TCR beta chains, and an independent cohort replicated the association. In a later analysis, most CMV-associated TCR beta chains were found to appear HLA-restricted, with HLA associations seemingly driven largely by CMV exposure. Roughly uniform sequencing depth across donors was assumed in presence/absence analyses, although this assumption may not hold. In a later analysis, several top co-occurrence clusters were reported to appear linked to parvovirus B19, influenza, CMV and Epstein-Barr virus. Only TCR beta chains were sequenced in this cohort, and the absence of alpha or paired-chain data limited detectable features. A further reported finding was that TCR beta sequences accurately predicted the HLA-A and HLA-B alleles for most subjects in the first cohort. Linkage disequilibrium might explain the correlated functional status among segregating V segments, but an unknown experimental factor could not be ruled out. Seventeen rarely observed V segments, including chromosome 9 orphons, were excluded from the earlier analysis of some 590 of the donors because counts were too low. CMV serostatus was the only immune exposure information available for the cohort. The sequencing pipeline was judged likely to have produced a cluster of highly shared sequence variants as a technical artifact. Compared with equally common non-associated chains, HLA-associated TCR beta chains in a later analysis were more clonally expanded and had lower generation probabilities. In the study, approximately 160 TCR beta chains were listed as associated with cytomegalovirus. Compared with the 666-donor mean, donors in an Asian-associated ancestry cluster had fewer N-insertions in productive TCRs, according to a later genetic analysis. A later analysis found that TCR association rates varied across HLA loci, with DRB1 alleles showing the most associated TCRs and HLA-C alleles the fewest. In a later analysis, over 15,000 TCR beta sequences were associated with specific HLA alleles at a false discovery rate of 0.05. Because some donors lacked HLA typing at each locus, the association tests relied only on the typed subset. According to the authors, the approach could potentially be generalized to other disease states and immunological phenotypes. In both the original and validation cohorts, the classifier was reported to diagnose cytomegalovirus status with high specificity and sensitivity. An earlier analysis of roughly 570 of the donors showed that most TCR beta V segments appeared in productive rearrangements either about 90% or about 30% of the time, which broadly matched IMGT annotations.

The cohort was made up of around 720 healthy bone marrow donors. At the time of sampling, all cohort members were nominally healthy, though unrecorded immune exposures were likely present. The donor was CMV seropositive and belonged to the group of 250 to 300 seropositive cohort members. A peripheral blood sample was provided by each donor, and peripheral blood mononuclear cells were used for TCR beta sequencing. Genomic DNA was extracted from the blood cell samples with the Qiagen DNeasy Blood Extraction Kit. V is clipped by 4 bases and J by 4 bases, and the sequence between their germline boundaries is 11 bases long. The CDR3 measures 13 amino acids from cysteine to phenylalanine. Only CDR3 DNA is held: 39 bases, read in frame from base 1. From a lookup of the germline V gene, CDR1 and CDR2 are SGDLS and YYNGEE. Library generation was performed with the immunoSEQ multiplex PCR assay. For the multiplex PCR, a mixture combining 60 forward primers for TCR Vbeta segments and 13 reverse primers for TCR Jbeta segments was used. A multiplex PCR assay on genomic DNA amplified the CDR3 region of rearranged TCR beta genes. The Illumina HiSeq System was used to sequence the amplified TCR beta libraries as 87-base-pair reads. The paper's processing steps were these. In a later analysis, some 80 million unique TCR beta chains were counted across the roughly 610 repertoires, and approximately 11 million of these chains were shared by at least two donors. Raw reads were error-corrected and collapsed into unique sequences by a nearest-neighbor algorithm in which closely related sequences were merged to remove PCR and sequencing errors. CDR3 sequences were aligned to IMGT reference sequences to assign V, D and J gene segments. For a sequence to be retained, a match of at least six nucleotides to both a V gene segment and a J gene segment was required. Rearrangements were classified as productive when the CDR3 lacked stop codons and remained in frame with V and J, and all other rearrangements were classified as non-productive. CDR3 was defined by IMGT convention, running from the second conserved V-encoded cysteine to the conserved J-encoded phenylalanine. Sequences without an unambiguous match to a single V gene segment were excluded from the earlier analysis of about 600 of the donors. In an earlier analysis of 450 to 750 of the donors, a V segment was called functional when productive rearrangements were above 56.7%, and segregating when the standard deviation between donors exceeded 5%. To diagnose cytomegalovirus status from the catalog of TCR beta chain sequences, a statistical classification framework was built. In a later analysis, TCR nucleotide sequences were compared against IMGT/GENE-DB human TR gene sequences so that V and J genes could be assigned. In a later analysis, CDR3 sequences and most-parsimonious VDJ recombination scenarios were assigned using the TCRdist pipeline. In a later analysis, each TCR beta chain was defined by its CDR3 amino acid sequence together with its V-gene family, and reads without a unique V-gene family were excluded. A later analysis removed roughly 590 highly shared, low-generation-probability nucleotide sequences to deal with suspected cross-contamination and a sequencing artifact. For each public chain, a later analysis derived a clonal expansion index from normalized ranks of inferred template counts within each repertoire. In a later analysis, generation probabilities were computed with a VDJ recombination model fitted to out-of-frame rearrangements, and the resulting probabilities were checked against IGoR. In a later analysis, TCR-TCR, TCR-HLA and TCR-CMV co-occurrence was scored with hypergeometric tests, and a repertoire-size bias correction was applied to TCR pairs. A later analysis estimated false discovery rates by permuting HLA or CMV assignments 20 times. In a later analysis, co-occurring TCRs were grouped with DBSCAN, and TCRdist sequence similarity was added when clustering was performed within HLA-allele-positive subsets. Repertoires with fewer than 30,000 or more than 120,000 public chains were left out of co-occurrence clustering, as were about five repertoires with anomalous nucleotide sharing. TCRdb re-hosts the immuneACCESS table, in-frame sequences only. Its copies lack some clones; in the studies checked, an unresolved V gene accounts for under half of them, and the cause for the rest is not known. D and trimming come from the DNA, and the V and J calls and clone size come from that table. In this sample the table shows over 85,000 clones, around 81% of which occur a single time. The ten biggest clones cover roughly 5% of the sample.

The receptor chain draws on TRBV9 and TRBJ1-2; TRBD1 is perhaps the D gene, given 5 matching bases. The clonotype originates from a man aged 40-49 years in good health and CMV-seropositive. The sequencing input was PBMCs. The CDR3 is CASSPGERYGYTF. The sequenced DNA is TGTGCCAGCAGCCCGGGGGAACGCTATGGCTACACCTTC.